What follows describes a single TCR beta chain. This CDR3 comprises 13 residues. Germline CDR1 is SEHNR and CDR2 is FQNEAQ (reference sequence). With 0 bases removed from V and 5 bases from J, the gap between germline ends came to 8 bases. Assay: immunoSEQ multiplex PCR; the TCRdb copy retains only in-frame clones and omits some. The sample records fewer than 250,000 clones, more than 70% being singletons. The sample belongs to a study of blood T cell repertoires in COVID-19. The chain is built from TRBV7-9 and TRBJ2-7; tentative D call: TRBD2 (7 bases). This receptor was obtained from a woman aged 45-65 years with acute or convalescent COVID-19. Input material: peripheral blood. Written as DNA, the CDR3 is TGTGCCAGCAGCTTAGCGGGGGGGCACGAGCAGTACTTC. Its protein is CASSLAGGHEQYF.